The 23 T cell receptor beta chains below all came from one sample that was sequenced in a study of CD8 T cells in Susac syndrome. Reverse transcription of 0.5 to 1 ug RNA was performed with random hexamers. TCRdb fed the immunoSEQ multiplex PCR reads into MiXCR, producing one record per CDR3 protein. Counted here are approximately 26,000 distinct CDR3 sequences, 94% occurring once; the ten biggest clones make up 0.25% to 0.3%. The sample was CD8+ T cells from PBMCs. These receptors were collected from a human donor in good health.

The chain employs TRBV10-3 and TRBJ2-5; tentatively, D is TRBD2 (5 bases). This CDR3 has 12 amino acids. Trimming took 10 bases from V and 2 from J, leaving 11 bases between them. CDR1 ENHRY and CDR2 SYGVKD come from the germline V gene. This CDR3 is CATAPGQETQYF. CDR3 bases: TGTGCCACCGCGCCGGGGCAAGAGACCCAGTACTTC.

The V call is TRBV28, the J call TRBJ2-2; 7 bases map to TRBD1. Trimming removed 8 bases from V and 2 bases from J; junction bases left unmatched: 8. The germline CDR1 and CDR2 sequences are MDHEN and SYDVKM. The CDR3 contains 15 residues. The CDR3 reads CASHPGTVNTGELFF. The CDR3 region has the DNA TGTGCCAGCCACCCGGGGACAGTCAACACCGGGGAGCTGTTTTTT.

This chain links TRBV5-1 with TRBJ2-3; TRBD2 matches 8 bases. Germline CDR1 reads SGHRS; CDR2 reads YFSETQ. The CDR3 runs to 15 residues. Losses at the gene ends were 0 bases for V and 5 bases for J; bases not matched to a gene: 5. CDR3 amino acids: CASSLEGLDLDTQYF. CDR3 sequence (DNA): TGCGCCAGCAGCTTGGAGGGACTAGACCTAGATACGCAGTATTTT.

CDR3 DNA sequence: TGCAGTGCTTCAATGGACAGGGCTCAGACCCAGTACTTC. It is translated as CSASMDRAQTQYF. This chain uses TRBV20-1 with TRBJ2-5; 8 nucleotides align to TRBD1. Germline CDR1 DFQATT, CDR2 SNEGSKA (reference sequence). This CDR3 has 13 amino acids. After removal of 5 bases from V and 6 bases from J, the junction contained 8 bases not matched to a gene.

The rearrangement uses TRBV10-2 and TRBJ2-3; TRBD2 matches at 7 bases. CDR3 length: 17 residues. Losses at the gene ends were 0 bases for V and 4 bases for J; bases not matched to a gene: 10. The germline V gene has CDR1 WSHSY and CDR2 SAAADI. The CDR3 spells CASSESVASGGSDTQYF. The DNA for the CDR3 is TGCGCCAGCAGTGAGTCGGTGGCCTCCGGGGGGTCAGATACGCAGTATTTT.

This chain connects TRBV20-1 to TRBJ2-5; 12 bases line up with TRBD2. CDR1 is DFQATT, CDR2 SNEGSKA, per germline (reference sequence). Trimming took 4 bases from V and 1 from J; bases not matched to a gene: 7. This CDR3 contains 16 residues. CDR3 in DNA: TGCAGTGCTAAGGCTAGCGGGGGGGCCGTCCAAGAGACCCAGTACTTC. This sequence encodes CSAKASGGAVQETQYF.

In nucleotides, the CDR3 is TGCGCCAGCAGCGTTGGATGGGGCACAGATACGCAGTATTTT. Translating gives CASSVGWGTDTQYF. This chain connects TRBV5-1 to TRBJ2-3; D is unclear. Germline V lookup: CDR1 SGHRS, CDR2 YFSETQ. Trimming removed 4 bases at V and 1 base at J, with 10 bases between. The CDR3 length is 14 residues.

The rearrangement uses TRBV12-3 or TRBV12-4 and TRBJ1-1; TRBD1 might be the D (6 bases). The V gene lost 6 bases and the J gene lost 1 base, with 12 bases spanning the gap. This CDR3 spans 14 amino acids. The CDR3 nucleotides are TGTGCCAGCAGGAAAGACAGGTGGAACACTGAAGCTTTCTTT. Translating it yields CASRKDRWNTEAFF.

This sequence joins TRBV6-5 and TRBJ2-5; TRBD2 agrees at 10 bases. In germline, CDR1 is MNHEY, CDR2 SVGAGI. CDR3 length: 15 amino acids. After removal of 2 bases from V and 4 bases from J, the junction contained 4 bases not matched to a gene. The CDR3 DNA is TGTGCCAGCAGTTACAGCGGGGGGGCGGGAGAGACCCAGTACTTC. Translated, it gives CASSYSGGAGETQYF.

V gene TRBV16 combines with J gene TRBJ2-7; TRBD1 matches 7 bases. Per the germline V gene, CDR1 is KGHSY and CDR2 is FQNENV. The CDR3 has 14 amino acids. Germline trimming cut 0 bases from V and 5 bases from J; bases unmatched to any gene: 4. CDR3 loop: CASSQSGGLHEQYF. The CDR3 bases are TGTGCCAGCAGCCAATCAGGGGGCCTGCACGAGCAGTACTTC.

The chain links TRBV27 to TRBJ2-3; 8 bases align to TRBD2. The CDR3 has 15 residues. Losses at the gene ends were 2 bases for V and 6 bases for J; bases not matched to a gene: 7. CDR1 is MNHEY and CDR2 is SMNVEV in the germline V gene (reference sequence). For the CDR3, the DNA is TGTGCCAGCAGTTTAGGAGGCGGGGGGCAGGATACGCAGTATTTT. This translates into CASSLGGGGQDTQYF.

This clonotype was observed a handful of times. This sequence joins TRBV5-6 and TRBJ2-3; weak D call: TRBD1 (5 bases). This CDR3 spans 13 amino acids. The germline V gene has CDR1 SGHDT and CDR2 YYEEEE. Trimming removed 1 base at V and 4 bases at J, with 7 bases between. The CDR3 nucleotides are TGTGCCAGCAGCTTGCCGACAGCAGATACGCAGTATTTT. The encoded protein is CASSLPTADTQYF.

The rearrangement uses TRBV5-6 and TRBJ1-3; no definite D call. Germline V CDR1 and CDR2: SGHDT, YYEEEE. Trimming took 4 bases from V and 3 from J, leaving 20 bases between them. This CDR3 has 17 residues. The DNA for the CDR3 is TGTGCCAGCAGCCCCGGTCTCCGCAGAGGATTTGGAAACACCATATATTTT. Translated, it gives CASSPGLRRGFGNTIYF.

J is TRBJ2-2 and V is TRBV27; 8 bases match TRBD2. Per the germline V gene, CDR1 is MNHEY and CDR2 is SMNVEV (reference sequence). This CDR3 is 15 amino acids long. The trim removed 6 bases at V and 7 bases at J, leaving 10 bases unmatched. CDR3 sequence reads: CASRSGTRVGGELFF. CDR3 nucleotides: TGTGCCAGCAGATCCGGGACTAGGGTCGGCGGGGAGCTGTTTTTT.

This rearrangement joins TRBV7-8 to TRBJ2-3; 7 nucleotides align to TRBD2. Germline V CDR1 and CDR2: SGHVS, FQNEAQ. Trimming removed 5 bases from V and 1 base from J; junction bases left unmatched: 12. CDR3 length: 17 amino acids. The CDR3, as DNA: TGTGCCAGCAGCCCGCCTATTAGAAGCGGGGGCACAGATACGCAGTATTTT. Translating gives CASSPPIRSGGTDTQYF.

The V call is TRBV29-1, the J call TRBJ2-1; 10 positions match TRBD2. After removal of 4 bases from V and 3 bases from J, the junction contained 6 bases not matched to a gene. The germline V gene has CDR1 SQVTM and CDR2 ANQGSEA. CDR3 size: 15 residues. The CDR3 spells CSVVGLAGDYNEQFF. The CDR3 region has the DNA TGCAGCGTTGTGGGGCTAGCGGGGGACTACAATGAGCAGTTCTTC.

This chain links TRBV4-1 with TRBJ1-1; D is perhaps TRBD1 (5 bases). Per the germline V gene, CDR1 is MGHRA and CDR2 is YSYEKL. This CDR3 comprises 15 residues. The V and J ends lost 6 bases and 1 base respectively, with 15 bases between them. CDR3: CASSYRGGENTEAFF. The CDR3 bases are TGCGCCAGCAGTTATCGTGGGGGAGAGAACACTGAAGCTTTCTTT.

The chain combines TRBV14 with TRBJ2-1; D is perhaps TRBD1 or TRBD2 (5 bases each). The ends were cut back, 5 bases at V and 7 bases at J, with 15 bases in the middle. Germline assignment: CDR1 SGHDN and CDR2 FVKESK. The CDR3 extends over 14 amino acids. The CDR3 reads CASSSRDVRNEQFF. DNA of the CDR3: TGTGCCAGCAGCAGCCGGGACGTTCGGAATGAGCAGTTCTTC. Combining the CDR3 with reference TRBV14 and TRBJ2-1 gives the whole variable domain EAGVTQFPSHSVIEKGQTVTLRCDPISGHDNLYWYRRVMGKEIKFLLHFVKESKQDESGMPNNRFLAERTGGTYSTLKVQPAELEDSGVYFCASSSRDVRNEQFFGPGTRLTVL.

V and J are TRBV3-1 and TRBJ2-7; D possibly corresponds to TRBD2 (6 bases). Germline loops: CDR1 LGHDT, CDR2 YNNKEL (reference sequence). V shed 1 base and J shed 2 bases, with 15 bases lying between them. CDR3 length: 16 residues. The CDR3 here is CASSQGLAAQTYEQYF. The CDR3 coding sequence is TGTGCCAGCAGCCAAGGGTTAGCGGCCCAGACCTACGAGCAGTACTTC.

V is TRBV5-1 and J is TRBJ2-5; D is undetermined. In germline, CDR1 is SGHRS, CDR2 YFSETQ. Between the trimmed V and J ends, which lost 3 bases and 5 bases, there was a span of 5 bases. The CDR3 loop spans 11 amino acids. The CDR3 loop reads CASSWKETQYF. The CDR3 bases are TGCGCCAGCAGCTGGAAGGAGACCCAGTACTTC.

The chain has TRBV6-1 and TRBJ2-3, with 7 bases that match TRBD1. The CDR3 consists of 16 residues. Losses at the gene ends were 10 bases for V and 5 bases for J; bases not matched to a gene: 18. In germline, CDR1 is MNHNS, CDR2 SASEGT. The DNA for the CDR3 is TGTGCCATCGACCCGTACAGGGGAAGGCTTAGAGATACGCAGTATTTT. Its protein product is CAIDPYRGRLRDTQYF.

This clonotype was recorded once. The chain links TRBV6-1 to TRBJ2-7, with D tentatively TRBD1 (6 bases). Germline V lookup: CDR1 MNHNS, CDR2 SASEGT. The CDR3 length is 13 residues. Deletions cut 8 bases from V and 5 bases from J, with 16 bases between. As DNA, the CDR3 is TGTGCCAGCTTCAGGGGCGAACCCGACGAGCAGTACTTC. Encoded protein: CASFRGEPDEQYF.

The chain recombines TRBV20-1 with TRBJ2-7, with D possibly matching TRBD2 (6 bases). The CDR3 extends over 15 amino acids. The germline gives CDR1 DFQATT, CDR2 SNEGSKA (reference sequence). V gave up 3 bases and J gave up 0 bases, with 15 bases separating them. The CDR3 bases are TGCAGTGCTAGGGATACGGAGGGTCACTCCTACGAGCAGTACTTC. Protein sequence: CSARDTEGHSYEQYF.